This entry lists 5 T cell receptor beta chains sequenced from one sample in a study of CD8+ T cells in alopecia areata. In each case, RNA was isolated and then reverse transcribed into cDNA as the sequencing template. Sequencing was performed with immunoSEQ multiplex PCR; in TCRdb, only in-frame clones are kept and a portion is missing. The sample lists roughly 75,000 clones, roughly 60% occurring once. Source: CD8+ T cells sorted from blood, taken at week 0. The receptors originated from a human donor with alopecia areata.

The rearrangement joins TRBV6-1 to TRBJ2-7; D uncertain. Germline V gene data show CDR1 as MNHNS and CDR2 as SASEGT. This CDR3 contains 11 residues. V lost 8 bases, J lost 5 bases, and 10 bases lay in between. The CDR3, as DNA: TGTGCCAGCCGTAAAGTCAACGAGCAGTACTTC. This sequence encodes CASRKVNEQYF.

This clone appeared a few times. V and J are TRBV19 and TRBJ1-1, with D possibly TRBD1 on 5 matching bases. The V gene lost 7 bases and the J gene lost 1 base, with 16 bases spanning the gap. From germline, CDR1 is LNHDA and CDR2 SQIVND (reference sequence). The CDR3 contains 15 residues. For the CDR3, the DNA is TGTGCCAGTACCCACCTCGTGGGACCGAACACTGAAGCTTTCTTT. As protein: CASTHLVGPNTEAFF.

The chain links TRBV5-1 to TRBJ1-1; D unclear. The CDR3 runs to 14 residues. Germline CDR1 and CDR2: SGHRS and YFSETQ. V lost 3 bases, J lost 1 base, and 10 bases lay in between. CDR3 DNA: TGCGCCAGCAGCTCCCTCGACGGGAACACTGAAGCTTTCTTT. Translated, it gives CASSSLDGNTEAFF.

J is TRBJ2-5 and V is TRBV7-4; D is perhaps TRBD2 (6 bases). Per germline, CDR1 SGHVT and CDR2 SQSDAQ. The CDR3 extends over 16 amino acids. The V gene lost 3 bases and the J gene lost 5 bases, with 19 bases spanning the gap. CDR3 sequence: CASSFNASDLWETQYF. The CDR3 nucleotides are TGTGCCAGCAGCTTCAACGCTAGCGACCTATGGGAGACCCAGTACTTC.

The rearrangement links TRBV30 to TRBJ1-1; 11 bases align to TRBD1. Germline V gene data show CDR1 as GTSNPN and CDR2 as SVGIG (reference sequence). This CDR3 is built from 13 residues. J was trimmed by 3 bases and V by 3 bases; bases with no gene match: 0. In DNA form, the CDR3 reads TGTGCCTGGAGGGACAGGGGGCACACTGAAGCTTTCTTT. Its translation: CAWRDRGHTEAFF.